This T cell receptor (beta chain) is from a study of OX40 agonist ivuxolimab in advanced cancers. For the wider study: Ivuxolimab was a fully human IgG2 agonistic monoclonal antibody targeting the costimulatory receptor OX40 (CD134). Intravenous ivuxolimab was administered to patients every 2 weeks at six dose levels: 0.01, 0.1, 0.3, 1.5, 3 and 10 mg/kg. The purpose of peripheral TCRbeta sequencing was to test whether ivuxolimab changed TCR sequence diversity and led to clonal T-cell expansion. The paper covers the monotherapy dose-escalation part of the phase I ivuxolimab trial, which included N of about 50 patients. In the dose-escalation cohort, roughly 82% of patients were male, and the mean age was roughly 60 years with a range of roughly 20 to 85. Three dose-escalation patients achieved partial responses, one with hepatocellular carcinoma and two with cutaneous melanoma. Of the approximately 54 patients in dose escalation, some 19 had hepatocellular carcinoma, approximately 15 had melanoma, 9 had renal cell carcinoma and 9 had head and neck cancer. Prior anti-PD-1, anti-PD-L1 or anti-CTLA-4 therapy was permitted, and 40% of dose-escalation patients had received checkpoint inhibitors. Beyond this particular receptor, the publication reports: Low levels of normalized T-cell clonal expansion were also seen in some patients who did not respond. At doses of 0.1 to 3.0 mg/kg, clonal expansion of both CD4+ and CD8+ T cells in blood was seen between baseline and week 6. Partial responders in the 0.1-3.0 mg/kg groups had among the lowest normalized peripheral clonal expansion, especially among CD8+ T cells. The antigen specificity of the peripheral T cells that underwent clonal expansion was not determined. After ivuxolimab, more expanded clones were found on average in CD8+ T cells than in CD4+ T cells.

As regards this clone: Which antigen it targets is not known. The input lacks base qualities; no much larger clone sits a single base away.

Genomic DNA was extracted from sorted cells for sequencing of the TCRbeta CDR3 region. TCRbeta CDR3 regions were sequenced using the immunoSEQ Assay. TCRdb limited this immuneACCESS table to in-frame rearrangements with V and J called. A share of clones is missing; checked studies link under half to unresolved V genes, and the rest is unexplained. The sample table shows 78,000 or so clones, and around 83% are seen once. Of the sample, around a sixth is held by the ten largest clones. The trial excluded patients who had a history of autoimmune disease or who were on systemic immunosuppression. Peripheral blood for TCR sequencing was collected from all dose cohorts at baseline, on cycle 4 day 1, and on cycle 7 day 1. Samples were obtained from an open-label, multicenter, first-in-human phase I dose-escalation trial of ivuxolimab. Adults with locally advanced or metastatic melanoma, renal cell, hepatocellular, or head and neck squamous cell carcinoma were enrolled in the trial. Before TCR sequencing, CD4+ and CD8+ T cells were separately sorted from peripheral blood.

Compared with germline, V lacks 1 base and J lacks 7 bases; bases without a gene match: 2. CDR1 and CDR2 are drawn from the germline V gene: SGHAT, FQNNGV. The CDR3 covers 15 residues, taking in both the cysteine and the phenylalanine. Only the CDR3 portion is preserved as DNA: 45 bases, with reading frame beginning at the first base. This specimen was CD4+ or CD8+ T cells sorted from blood, taken in a trial of the OX40 agonist ivuxolimab. The sequence joins TRBV11-2 to TRBJ2-1, with 12 middle bases fitting TRBD2. The clonotype comes from an adult with an advanced solid tumor such as melanoma, head and neck, liver or kidney cancer. At the DNA level, the sequence is TGTGCCAGCAGCTTAGGGCTAGCGGGAGGGAATGAGCAGTTCTTC. Its product reads: CASSLGLAGGNEQFF.